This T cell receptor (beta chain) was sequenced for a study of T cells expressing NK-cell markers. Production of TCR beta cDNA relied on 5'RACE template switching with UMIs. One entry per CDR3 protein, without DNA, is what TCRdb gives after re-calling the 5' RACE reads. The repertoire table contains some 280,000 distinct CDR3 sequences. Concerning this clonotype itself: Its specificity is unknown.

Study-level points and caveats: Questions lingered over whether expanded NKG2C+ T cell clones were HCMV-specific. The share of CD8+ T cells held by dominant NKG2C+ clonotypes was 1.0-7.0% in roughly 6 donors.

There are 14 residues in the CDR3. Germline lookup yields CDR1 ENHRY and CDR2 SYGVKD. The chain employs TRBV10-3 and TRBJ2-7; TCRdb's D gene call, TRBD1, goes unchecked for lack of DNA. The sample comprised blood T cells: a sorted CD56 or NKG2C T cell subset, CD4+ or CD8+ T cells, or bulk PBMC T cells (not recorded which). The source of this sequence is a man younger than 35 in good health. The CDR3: CAISESPRGSEQYF.